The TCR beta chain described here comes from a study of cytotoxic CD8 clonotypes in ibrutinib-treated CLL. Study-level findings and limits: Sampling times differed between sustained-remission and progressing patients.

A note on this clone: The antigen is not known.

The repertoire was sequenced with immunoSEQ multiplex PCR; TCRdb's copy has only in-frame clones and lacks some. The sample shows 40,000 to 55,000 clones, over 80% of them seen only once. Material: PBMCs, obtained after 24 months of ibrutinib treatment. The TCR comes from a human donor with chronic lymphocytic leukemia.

This chain's CDR3 is CASRFDATNEKLFF. CDR3 in DNA: TGTGCCAGTAGGTTCGATGCCACTAATGAAAAACTGTTTTTT. V is TRBV19 and J is TRBJ1-4; D not certain. The CDR3 is 14 amino acids. V lost 6 bases, J lost 2 bases, and 10 bases lay in between. The germline CDR1 and CDR2 sequences are LNHDA and SQIVND (reference sequence). Combining the CDR3 with reference TRBV19 and TRBJ1-4 gives the whole variable domain DGGITQSPKYLFRKEGQNVTLSCEQNLNHDAMYWYRQDPGQGLRLIYYSQIVNDFQKGDIAEGYSVSREKKESFPLTVTSAQKNPTAFYLCASRFDATNEKLFFGSGTQLSVL.